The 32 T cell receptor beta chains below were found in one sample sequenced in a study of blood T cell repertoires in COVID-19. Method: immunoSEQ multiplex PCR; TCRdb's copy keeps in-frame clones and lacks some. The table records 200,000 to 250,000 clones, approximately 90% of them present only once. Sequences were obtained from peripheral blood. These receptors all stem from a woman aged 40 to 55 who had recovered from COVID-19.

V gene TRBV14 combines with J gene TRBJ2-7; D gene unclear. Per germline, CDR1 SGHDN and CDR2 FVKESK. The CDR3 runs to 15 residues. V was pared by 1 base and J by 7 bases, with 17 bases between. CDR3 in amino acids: CASSQAFSTPGEQYF. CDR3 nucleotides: TGTGCCAGCAGCCAAGCCTTCTCTACCCCAGGAGAGCAGTACTTC.

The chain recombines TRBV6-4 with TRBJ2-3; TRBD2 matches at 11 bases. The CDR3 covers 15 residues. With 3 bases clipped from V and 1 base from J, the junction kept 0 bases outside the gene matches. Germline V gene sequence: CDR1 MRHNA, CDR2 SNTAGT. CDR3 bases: TGTGCCAGCAGTGAGGGACTAGCGGGCACAGATACGCAGTATTTT. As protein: CASSEGLAGTDTQYF.

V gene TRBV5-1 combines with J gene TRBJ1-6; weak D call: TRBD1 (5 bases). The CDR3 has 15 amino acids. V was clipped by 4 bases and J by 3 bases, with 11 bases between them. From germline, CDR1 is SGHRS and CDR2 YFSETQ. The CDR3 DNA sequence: TGCGCCAGCAGCCCGTCGGGACTCTATAATTCACCCCTCCACTTT. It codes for CASSPSGLYNSPLHF.

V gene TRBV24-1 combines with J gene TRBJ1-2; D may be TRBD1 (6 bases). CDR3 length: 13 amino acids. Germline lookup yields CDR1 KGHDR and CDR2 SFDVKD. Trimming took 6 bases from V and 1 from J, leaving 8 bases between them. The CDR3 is CATSTGYNYGYTF. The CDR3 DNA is TGTGCCACCAGTACAGGGTATAACTATGGCTACACCTTC.

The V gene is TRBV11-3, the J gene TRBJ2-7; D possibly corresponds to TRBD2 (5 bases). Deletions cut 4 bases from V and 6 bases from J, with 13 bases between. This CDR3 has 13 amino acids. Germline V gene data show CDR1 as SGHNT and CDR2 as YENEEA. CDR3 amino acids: CASSSGLLGEQYF. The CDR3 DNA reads TGTGCCAGCAGCTCAGGACTGCTGGGCGAGCAGTACTTC.

CDR3 region: CASSEIGPNTEAFF. CDR3 sequence (DNA): TGTGCCAGCAGTGAAATTGGGCCGAACACTGAAGCTTTCTTT. The rearrangement joins TRBV6-1 to TRBJ1-1; D remains ambiguous. Trimming shortened V by 2 bases and J by 1 base, and 8 bases separated the two germline ends. The CDR3 length is 14 residues. Germline values: CDR1 MNHNS, CDR2 SASEGT.

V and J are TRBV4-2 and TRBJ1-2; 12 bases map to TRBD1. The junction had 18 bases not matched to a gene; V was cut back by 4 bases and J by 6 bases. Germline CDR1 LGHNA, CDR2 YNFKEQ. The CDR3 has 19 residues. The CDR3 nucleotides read TGTGCCAGCAGCCTCGAGTCCGGGACAGGGGGCGCTTGGGGGAATGGCTACACCTTC. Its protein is CASSLESGTGGAWGNGYTF.

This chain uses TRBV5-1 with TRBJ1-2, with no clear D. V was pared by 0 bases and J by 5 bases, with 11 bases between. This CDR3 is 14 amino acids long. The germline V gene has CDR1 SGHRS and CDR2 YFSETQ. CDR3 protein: CASSLDLTLYGYTF. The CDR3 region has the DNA TGCGCCAGCAGCTTGGATCTGACACTTTATGGCTACACCTTC.

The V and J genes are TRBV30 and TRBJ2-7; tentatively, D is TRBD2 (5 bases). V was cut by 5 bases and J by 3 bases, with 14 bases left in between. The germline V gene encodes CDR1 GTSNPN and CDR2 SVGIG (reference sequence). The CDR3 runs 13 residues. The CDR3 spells CAWDGGGYYEQYF. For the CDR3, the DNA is TGTGCCTGGGATGGTGGCGGGTACTACGAGCAGTACTTC. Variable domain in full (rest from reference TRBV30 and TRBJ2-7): SQTIHQWPATLVQPVGSPLSLECTVEGTSNPNLYWYRQAAGRGLQLLFYSVGIGQISSEVPQNLSASRPQDRQFILSSKKLLLSDSGFYLCAWDGGGYYEQYFGPGTRLTVT.

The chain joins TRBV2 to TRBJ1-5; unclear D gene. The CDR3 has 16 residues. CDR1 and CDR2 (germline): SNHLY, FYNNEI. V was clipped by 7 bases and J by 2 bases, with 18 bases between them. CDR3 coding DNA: TGTGCCAGCATGGAATTACAGCTCGGTGGCAATCAGCCCCAGCATTTT. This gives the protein CASMELQLGGNQPQHF.

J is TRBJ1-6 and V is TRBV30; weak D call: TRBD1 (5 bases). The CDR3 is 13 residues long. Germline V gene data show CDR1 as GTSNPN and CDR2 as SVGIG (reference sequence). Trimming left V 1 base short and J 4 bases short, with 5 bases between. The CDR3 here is CAWSGQYNSPLHF. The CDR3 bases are TGTGCCTGGAGTGGACAGTATAATTCACCCCTCCACTTT.

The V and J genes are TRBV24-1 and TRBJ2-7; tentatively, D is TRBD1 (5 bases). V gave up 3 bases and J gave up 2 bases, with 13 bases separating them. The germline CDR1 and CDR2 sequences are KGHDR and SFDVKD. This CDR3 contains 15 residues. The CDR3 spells CATSDPQGPAYEQYF. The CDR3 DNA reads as TGTGCCACCAGTGATCCTCAGGGCCCCGCCTACGAGCAGTACTTC.

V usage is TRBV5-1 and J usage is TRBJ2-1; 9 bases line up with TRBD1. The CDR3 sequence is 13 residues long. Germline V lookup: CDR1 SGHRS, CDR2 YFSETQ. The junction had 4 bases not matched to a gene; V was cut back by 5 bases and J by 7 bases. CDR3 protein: CASRPDRGNEQFF. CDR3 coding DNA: TGCGCCAGCAGACCTGACAGGGGGAATGAGCAGTTCTTC.

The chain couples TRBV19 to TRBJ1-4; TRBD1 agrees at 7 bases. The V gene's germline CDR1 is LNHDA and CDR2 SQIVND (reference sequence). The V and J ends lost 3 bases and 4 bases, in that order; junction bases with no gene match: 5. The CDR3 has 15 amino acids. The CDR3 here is CASSMRGGLNEKLFF. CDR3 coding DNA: TGTGCCAGTAGTATGAGAGGGGGCCTTAATGAAAAACTGTTTTTT.

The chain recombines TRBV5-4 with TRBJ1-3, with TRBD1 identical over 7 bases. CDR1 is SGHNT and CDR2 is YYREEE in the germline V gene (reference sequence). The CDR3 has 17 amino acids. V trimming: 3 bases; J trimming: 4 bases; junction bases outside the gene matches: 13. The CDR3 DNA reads TGTGCCAGCAGCTCTGGGGGCCCTAGACAGGGCGGAAACACCATATATTTT. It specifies CASSSGGPRQGGNTIYF. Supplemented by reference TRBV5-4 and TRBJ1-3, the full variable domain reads ETGVTQSPTHLIKTRGQQVTLRCSSQSGHNTVSWYQQALGQGPQFIFQYYREEENGRGNFPPRFSGLQFPNYSSELNVNALELDDSALYLCASSSGGPRQGGNTIYFGEGSWLTVV.

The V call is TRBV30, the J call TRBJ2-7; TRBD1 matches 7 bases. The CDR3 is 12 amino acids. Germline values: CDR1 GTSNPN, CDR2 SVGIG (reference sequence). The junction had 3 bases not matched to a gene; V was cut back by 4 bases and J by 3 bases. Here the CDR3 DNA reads TGTGCCTGGACAGGGGGTAGCTACGAGCAGTACTTC. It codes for CAWTGGSYEQYF.

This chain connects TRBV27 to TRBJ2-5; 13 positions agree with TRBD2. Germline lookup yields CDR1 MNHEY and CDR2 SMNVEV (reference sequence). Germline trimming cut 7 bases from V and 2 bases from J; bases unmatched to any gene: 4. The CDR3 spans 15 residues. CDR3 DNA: TGTGCCAGCACCCCGACTAGCGGGGGGCAAGAGACCCAGTACTTC. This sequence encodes CASTPTSGGQETQYF.

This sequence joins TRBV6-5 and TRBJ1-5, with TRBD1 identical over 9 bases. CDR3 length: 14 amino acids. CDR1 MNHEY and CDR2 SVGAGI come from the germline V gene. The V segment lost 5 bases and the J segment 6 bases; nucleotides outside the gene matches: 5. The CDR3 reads CASSPTGGSQPQHF. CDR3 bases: TGTGCCAGCAGTCCAACAGGGGGCAGTCAGCCCCAGCATTTT.

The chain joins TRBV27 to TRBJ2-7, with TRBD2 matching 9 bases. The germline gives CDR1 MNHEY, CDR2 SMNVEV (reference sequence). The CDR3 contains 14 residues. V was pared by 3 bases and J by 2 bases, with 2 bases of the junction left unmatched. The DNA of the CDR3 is TGTGCCAGCAGTTTGACTAGCGGACCCTACGAGCAGTACTTC. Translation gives CASSLTSGPYEQYF.

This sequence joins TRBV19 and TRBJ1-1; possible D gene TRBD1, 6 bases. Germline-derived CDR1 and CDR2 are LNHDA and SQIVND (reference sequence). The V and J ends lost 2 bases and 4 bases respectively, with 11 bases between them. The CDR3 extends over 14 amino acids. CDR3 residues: CASSITGRGTEAFF. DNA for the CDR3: TGTGCCAGTAGTATAACAGGGAGGGGCACTGAAGCTTTCTTT.

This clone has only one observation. The DNA for the CDR3 is TGTGCCAGCAGTAAGGGTAGCGGGGGACCAAACTACGAGCAGTACTTC. It encodes CASSKGSGGPNYEQYF. The chain recombines TRBV2 with TRBJ2-7, with 9 positions matching TRBD2. The CDR3 is 16 residues long. Unmatched junction bases numbered 11, after V lost 5 bases and J lost 3 bases. CDR1 and CDR2 (germline): SNHLY, FYNNEI.

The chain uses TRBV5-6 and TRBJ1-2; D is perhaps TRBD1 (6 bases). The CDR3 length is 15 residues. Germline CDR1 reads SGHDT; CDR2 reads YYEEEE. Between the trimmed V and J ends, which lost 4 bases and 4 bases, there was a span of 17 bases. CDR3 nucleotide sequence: TGTGCCAGCAGCGCCGGACAGCGCTTCCCCTATGGCTACACCTTC. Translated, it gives CASSAGQRFPYGYTF.

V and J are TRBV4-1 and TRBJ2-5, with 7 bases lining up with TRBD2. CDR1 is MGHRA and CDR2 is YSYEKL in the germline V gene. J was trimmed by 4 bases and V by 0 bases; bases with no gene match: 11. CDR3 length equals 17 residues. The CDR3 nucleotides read TGCGCCAGCAGCCAAGATCGACGTATAGGGAGGGGAGAGACCCAGTACTTC. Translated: CASSQDRRIGRGETQYF.

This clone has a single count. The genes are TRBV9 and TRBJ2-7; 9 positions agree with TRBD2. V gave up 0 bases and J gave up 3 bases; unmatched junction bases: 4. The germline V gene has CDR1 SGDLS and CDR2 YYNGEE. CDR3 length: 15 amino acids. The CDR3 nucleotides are TGTGCCAGCAGCGTAGCCGCGGGAGGGAGCTACGAGCAGTACTTC. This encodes CASSVAAGGSYEQYF. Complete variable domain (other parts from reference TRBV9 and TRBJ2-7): DSGVTQTPKHLITATGQRVTLRCSPRSGDLSVYWYQQSLDQGLQFLIQYYNGEERAKGNILERFSAQQFPDLHSELNLSSLELGDSALYFCASSVAAGGSYEQYFGPGTRLTVT.

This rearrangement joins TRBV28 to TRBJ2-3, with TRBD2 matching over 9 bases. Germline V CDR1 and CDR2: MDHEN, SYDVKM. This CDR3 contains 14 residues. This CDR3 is CAEAASGTVDTQYF. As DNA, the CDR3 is TGTGCTGAGGCGGCTAGCGGGACGGTTGATACGCAGTATTTT.

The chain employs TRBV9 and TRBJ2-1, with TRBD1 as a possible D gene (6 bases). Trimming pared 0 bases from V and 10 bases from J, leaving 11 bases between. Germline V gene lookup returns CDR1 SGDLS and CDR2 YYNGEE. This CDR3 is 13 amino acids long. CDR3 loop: CASSVEEGTEQFF. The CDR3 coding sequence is TGTGCCAGCAGCGTAGAAGAAGGGACAGAGCAGTTCTTC.

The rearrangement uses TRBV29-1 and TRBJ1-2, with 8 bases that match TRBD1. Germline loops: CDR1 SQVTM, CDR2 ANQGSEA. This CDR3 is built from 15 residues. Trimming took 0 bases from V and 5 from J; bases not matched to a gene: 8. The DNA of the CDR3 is TGCAGCGTTGAAGATCTTCAGGGGGCGGGATATGGCTACACCTTC. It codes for CSVEDLQGAGYGYTF. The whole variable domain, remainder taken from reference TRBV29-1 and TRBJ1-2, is SAVISQKPSRDICQRGTSLTIQCQVDSQVTMMFWYRQQPGQSLTLIATANQGSEATYESGFVIDKFPISRPNLTFSTLTVSNMSPEDSSIYLCSVEDLQGAGYGYTFGSGTRLTVV.

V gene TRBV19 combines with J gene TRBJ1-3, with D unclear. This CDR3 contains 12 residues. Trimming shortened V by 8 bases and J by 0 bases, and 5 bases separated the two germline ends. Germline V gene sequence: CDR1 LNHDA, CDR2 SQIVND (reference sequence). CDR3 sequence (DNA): TGTGCCAGTGGCCTCTCTGGAAACACCATATATTTT. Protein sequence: CASGLSGNTIYF.

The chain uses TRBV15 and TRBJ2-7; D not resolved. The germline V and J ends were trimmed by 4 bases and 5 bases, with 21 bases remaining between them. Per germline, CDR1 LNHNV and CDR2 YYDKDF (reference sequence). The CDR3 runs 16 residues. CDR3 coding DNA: TGTGCCACCAGCACGGCAGACTCGTCGGCGCCCGACGAGCAGTACTTC. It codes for CATSTADSSAPDEQYF. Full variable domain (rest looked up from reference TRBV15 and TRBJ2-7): DAMVIQNPRYQVTQFGKPVTLSCSQTLNHNVMYWYQQKSSQAPKLLFHYYDKDFNNEADTPDNFQSRRPNTSFCFLDIRSPGLGDTAMYLCATSTADSSAPDEQYFGPGTRLTVT.

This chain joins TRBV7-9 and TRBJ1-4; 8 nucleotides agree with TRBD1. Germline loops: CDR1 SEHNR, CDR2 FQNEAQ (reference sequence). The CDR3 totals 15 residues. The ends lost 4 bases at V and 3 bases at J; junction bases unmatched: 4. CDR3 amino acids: CASSSPGQANEKLFF. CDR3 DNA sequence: TGTGCCAGCAGCTCTCCGGGACAGGCTAATGAAAAACTGTTTTTT. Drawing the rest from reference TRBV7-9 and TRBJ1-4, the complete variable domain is DTGVSQNPRHKITKRGQNVTFRCDPISEHNRLYWYRQTLGQGPEFLTYFQNEAQLEKSRLLSDRFSAERPKGSFSTLEIQRTEQGDSAMYLCASSSPGQANEKLFFGSGTQLSVL.

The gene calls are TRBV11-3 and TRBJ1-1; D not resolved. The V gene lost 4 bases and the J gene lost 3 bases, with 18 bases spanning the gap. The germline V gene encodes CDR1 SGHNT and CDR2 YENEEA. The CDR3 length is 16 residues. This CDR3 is CASSSPSLLGDTEAFF. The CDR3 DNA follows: TGTGCCAGCAGCTCCCCCTCGCTCCTGGGCGACACTGAAGCTTTCTTT.

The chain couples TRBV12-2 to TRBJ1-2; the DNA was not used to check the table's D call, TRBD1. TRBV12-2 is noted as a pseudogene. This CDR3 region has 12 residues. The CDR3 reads CAPRTGSYGYTF. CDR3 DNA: TGTGCACCTCGAACAGGGAGCTATGGCTACACCTTC.